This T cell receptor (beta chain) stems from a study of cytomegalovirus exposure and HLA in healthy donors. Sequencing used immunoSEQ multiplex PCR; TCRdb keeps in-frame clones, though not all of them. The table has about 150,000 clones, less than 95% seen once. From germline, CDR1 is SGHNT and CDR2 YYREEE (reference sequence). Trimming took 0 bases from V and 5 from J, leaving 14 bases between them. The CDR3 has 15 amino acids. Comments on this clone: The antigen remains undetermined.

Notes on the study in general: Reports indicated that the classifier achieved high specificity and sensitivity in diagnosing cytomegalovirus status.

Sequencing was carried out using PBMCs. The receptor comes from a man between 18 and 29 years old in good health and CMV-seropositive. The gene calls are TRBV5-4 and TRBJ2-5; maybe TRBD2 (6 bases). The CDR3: CASSLGGGAGETQYF. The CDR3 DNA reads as TGTGCCAGCAGCTTGGGGGGAGGAGCTGGGGAGACCCAGTACTTC.